One TCR beta chain is described in this entry. It has no known antigen specificity. Base-call qualities are not available, and no considerably larger clone is one nucleotide away. Buffy coats from under 40 blood donors, supplied by the Finnish Red Cross blood service, were used as healthy controls. All TCR-sequenced material derived from peripheral blood: patient blood samples and healthy donor buffy coats. Ficoll-Hypaque gradient centrifugation was used to isolate peripheral blood mononuclear cells. For the healthy controls, CD4+ cells were obtained from buffy coats by magnetic purification. The Gentra Puregene Cell and Tissue kit was used for genomic DNA extraction, and quantification was performed on a Qubit 2.0 fluorometer. These data come from a study of STAT5B mutations in CD4+ large granular lymphocyte leukemia (dated by TCRdb to between 2021 and 2024). Study-wide context: Among the healthy controls, the CDR3 'QG' motif was associated with a particular HLA allele. TCRbeta repertoires of CD4+ T-cell large granular lymphocyte leukemia patients were compared with those of healthy blood donors. The purity of purified fractions was confirmed by flow cytometry on FACSCanto II or FACSVerse to exceed 95% among lymphocytes. On the study overall, not on this receptor specifically: TRBV06-family usage was enriched among the top patient clones (8/27) compared with healthy controls (2/35). Main leukemic clonotypes were private to each patient, although 20% to 25% of the main leukemic clonotypes were found at low frequency in the non-leukemic repertoires of other patients. Greater clonality appeared to be present in CD4-sorted patient repertoires than in healthy CD4+ repertoires, and the difference was retained after the putative leukemic clones were removed. Data were not HLA-matched; higher clonality in CD4+ versus CD8+ T-LGLL could reflect the relatively small sample size.

Relative to germline, V is 0 bases shorter and J is 2 bases shorter, with 10 bases between their ends. Inclusive of the bounding cysteine and phenylalanine, the CDR3 is 16 residues long. CDR3 DNA only is kept here, 48 bases in frame from base 1. From the germline V gene, CDR1 is ENHRY and CDR2 is SYGVKD. TCRbeta rearrangements were sequenced from genomic DNA using the immunoSEQ assay at survey resolution. On the authors' methods: In the TCR sequencing data, the smallest productive clonotype frequency that could be detected was 2.59 x 10-5. Analyses included only productive TCRbeta rearrangements, meaning complete and in-frame sequences. Sample clonality was computed as Simpson clonality in the immunoSEQ Analyzer version 3.0. Based on frequency, clones were grouped as very rare, small, medium, large (1-20%) or hyperexpanded (>20%). Generation probabilities were estimated with OLGA 1.2.3, V-gene circos plots were made with VDJtools, specificities were searched in VDJdb, and CDR3 motifs were identified with GLIPH. Here the immuneACCESS table is served through TCRdb, limited to in-frame sequences with V and J called. Missing clones are a known gap in these copies; in checked studies unresolved V genes cover under half, and the rest lacks a known reason. For V, J and clone size, that table is used; D and trimming come from the DNA. For this sample there are over 30,000 clones; more than 80% appear just once. The biggest ten clones account for around 4.3% of the sample.

The chain is encoded by TRBV10-3 joined to TRBJ2-2; TRBD2 is a weak D gene call, 6 bases matching. This receptor was obtained from a human donor in good health. The sample was CD4+ T cells from blood buffy coats. The CDR3 protein sequence reads: CAISESNGGNTGELFF. The base sequence is TGTGCCATCAGTGAGTCGAACGGGGGAAACACCGGGGAGCTGTTTTTT.